Each of the 13 T cell receptor beta chains below was sequenced from the same sample in a study of T cell clonality in common variable immunodeficiency. Some clones are missing from TCRdb's copy, which holds only in-frame ones; the method was immunoSEQ multiplex PCR. The sample shows 50,000 to 70,000 clones, none of them appearing just once. The sample taken for sequencing was peripheral blood mononuclear cells. The receptor set was obtained from a person aged 18 to 75 in good health.

At least ten counts were recorded for this clone. Read coverage stops 3 residues before the CDR3 terminus; the germline J gene supplies the remainder. This rearrangement joins TRBV5-1 to TRBJ2-7; 9 bases line up with TRBD1. Per the germline V gene, CDR1 is SGHRS and CDR2 is YFSETQ. The length of the CDR3 is 14 residues. The J segment lost 3 bases and the V segment lost 2 bases, leaving 3 bases of the junction unmatched. This chain's CDR3 is CASSFETGGYEQYF. CDR3 DNA (partial): TGCGCCAGCAGCTTCGAGACAGGGGGCTACGAG.

This clone occurred many times. The DNA ends 3 residues before the CDR3 does, and the rest of the CDR3 is filled in from the germline J gene. The V gene is TRBV7-9, the J gene TRBJ1-2; the D gene is possibly TRBD1 (5 bases). The CDR3 extends over 15 amino acids. In germline, CDR1 is SEHNR, CDR2 FQNEAQ (reference sequence). Trimming removed 5 bases at V and 6 bases at J, with 19 bases between. CDR3 bases read: TGTGCCAGCAGCCTAGAGCAGGGAAGGGCTGATGGC. As protein: CASSLEQGRADG. The CDR3 as a whole reads CASSLEQGRADGYTF.

This clone has at least ten counts. With the read ending 3 residues before the CDR3 end, the germline J gene is used to fill in that end. The chain is built from TRBV20-1 and TRBJ1-5; the match to TRBD1 covers 7 bases. Germline CDR1 DFQATT, CDR2 SNEGSKA (reference sequence). This CDR3 is 15 amino acids long. The V gene end was trimmed by 0 bases and the J gene end by 5 bases; junction bases not matched to a gene: 7. The DNA read from the CDR3 is TGCAGTGCTAGAGATCCTGGGACAGACCATCAGCCC. Translated, it gives CSARDPGTDHQP. The full CDR3 protein is CSARDPGTDHQPQHF.

Notes on this clone: With the read ending 3 residues before the CDR3 end, the germline J gene is used to fill in that end. V gene TRBV11-3 combines with J gene TRBJ2-7, with 7 nucleotides matching TRBD2. With 0 bases clipped from V and 4 bases from J, the junction kept 0 bases outside the gene matches. CDR1 is SGHNT, CDR2 YENEEA, per germline. CDR3 length: 13 amino acids. The CDR3 bases that were read are TGTGCCAGCAGCTTAGAAGCGGGGTACGAG. Its translation: CASSLEAGYE. The complete CDR3 protein is CASSLEAGYEQYF.

In its sample, this clone was seen many times. Coverage ceases 3 residues before the CDR3 finishes, and the germline J gene fills in the end. The gene calls are TRBV7-2 and TRBJ2-3; 8 bases match TRBD1. Germline CDR1 SGHTA, CDR2 FQGNSA. V was clipped by 4 bases and J by 8 bases; unmatched bases: 8. The CDR3 extends over 14 amino acids. The CDR3 loop is CASSWTGQAGTQYF. The sequenced CDR3 bases are TGTGCCAGCAGCTGGACAGGGCAGGCAGGTACG.

This clone was recorded many times. The observed sequence ends 3 residues before the CDR3 terminus, with the missing tail filled in from the germline J gene. The chain couples TRBV5-4 to TRBJ1-1; 8 nucleotides align to TRBD1. There are 14 residues in the CDR3. The J segment lost 5 bases and the V segment lost 4 bases, leaving 7 bases of the junction unmatched. Germline-derived CDR1 and CDR2 are SGHNT and YYREEE (reference sequence). The CDR3 protein is CASSPGQGVTEAFF. CDR3 DNA, as far as it was read: TGTGCCAGCAGCCCAGGACAGGGTGTGACTGAA.

This clone was recorded many times. CDR3 residues: CASGSSGNTIYF. Partial CDR3 DNA: TGCGCTTCAGGATCCTCTGGAAACACC. The chain employs TRBV10-1 and TRBJ1-3, with D unresolved. The CDR3 goes on 3 residues after the read ends, and that part is filled in from the germline J gene. This CDR3 is built from 12 residues. Germline CDR1 is WNHNN and CDR2 is SYGVQD (reference sequence).

This clone came up a few times. The sequence runs out 3 residues before the end of the CDR3; the remainder is reconstructed from the germline J gene. The chain employs TRBV25-1 and TRBJ2-7, with D tentatively TRBD2 (5 bases). V shed 4 bases and J shed 1 base, with 20 bases lying between them. This CDR3 has 17 amino acids. Germline loops: CDR1 MGHDK, CDR2 SYGVNS. The DNA read from the CDR3 is TGTGCCAGCAGTGCAGGTGTCGTAGCGAATCTGTCCTACGAG. Protein product: CASSAGVVANLSYE. The full CDR3 protein reads CASSAGVVANLSYEQYF.

In its sample, this clone was seen many times. The read falls 3 residues short of the CDR3 end, and the missing part is taken from the germline J gene. The chain joins TRBV19 to TRBJ2-7; 10 nucleotides align to TRBD1. The CDR3 runs to 17 residues. Trimming removed 1 base from V and 4 bases from J; junction bases left unmatched: 10. The germline CDR1 and CDR2 sequences are LNHDA and SQIVND (reference sequence). The CDR3 bases that were read are TGTGCCAGTAGTATAGGAGAGGGGACAGGGGATGGGTACGAG. As protein: CASSIGEGTGDGYE. The full CDR3 reads CASSIGEGTGDGYEQYF.

This clone was seen repeatedly, ten times or more. The read gets to within 3 residues of the CDR3 end, and the germline J gene fills in the rest. V and J are TRBV20-1 and TRBJ2-7; 11 nucleotides agree with TRBD2. V was clipped by 2 bases and J by 3 bases; unmatched bases: 6. Germline assignment: CDR1 DFQATT and CDR2 SNEGSKA (reference sequence). The CDR3 length is 15 residues. CDR3 in amino acids: CSARSLLAGGYEQYF. The part of the CDR3 DNA that was read is TGCAGTGCTAGATCCCTGCTAGCGGGAGGCTACGAG.

At least ten counts were recorded for this clone. The read gets to within 3 residues of the CDR3 end, and the germline J gene fills in the rest. The chain has TRBV7-2 and TRBJ1-2; D gene uncertain. The V gene lost 6 bases and the J gene lost 7 bases, with 18 bases spanning the gap. The CDR3 sequence is 14 residues long. Germline loops: CDR1 SGHTA, CDR2 FQGNSA. The sequenced part of the CDR3 DNA is TGTGCCAGCAGATGGAGGGTAGTTATTTCTGGC. Its protein product is CASRWRVVISG. The entire CDR3 protein is CASRWRVVISGYTF.

This clone was observed many times. The CDR3 spells CASSAEISYNEQFF. Partial CDR3 DNA: TGTGCCAGCAGCGCAGAGATCTCCTACAATGAG. The J gene is TRBJ2-1, the V gene TRBV7-2; D is unclear. The CDR3 end is not reached by the read, which stops 3 residues before it; the germline J gene fills it in. Germline CDR1 is SGHTA and CDR2 is FQGNSA. The germline V and J ends were trimmed by 5 bases and 0 bases, with 8 bases remaining between them. The CDR3 consists of 14 residues. Full variable domain (rest looked up from reference TRBV7-2 and TRBJ2-1): GAGVSQSPSNKVTEKGKDVELRCDPISGHTALYWYRQSLGQGLEFLIYFQGNSAPDKSGLPSDRFSAERTGGSVSTLTIQRTQQEDSAVYLCASSAEISYNEQFFGPGTRLTVL.

The table lists this clone with a few counts. The read stops 3 residues short of the end of the CDR3; the missing end is completed from the germline J gene. The chain combines TRBV19 with TRBJ1-2; tentatively, D is TRBD1 (5 bases). This CDR3 has 16 residues. Germline loops: CDR1 LNHDA, CDR2 SQIVND (reference sequence). This CDR3 reads CASSISGGTSTDTYTF. The sequenced part of the CDR3 DNA is TGTGCCAGTAGTATCAGCGGGGGAACTAGCACAGATACC.